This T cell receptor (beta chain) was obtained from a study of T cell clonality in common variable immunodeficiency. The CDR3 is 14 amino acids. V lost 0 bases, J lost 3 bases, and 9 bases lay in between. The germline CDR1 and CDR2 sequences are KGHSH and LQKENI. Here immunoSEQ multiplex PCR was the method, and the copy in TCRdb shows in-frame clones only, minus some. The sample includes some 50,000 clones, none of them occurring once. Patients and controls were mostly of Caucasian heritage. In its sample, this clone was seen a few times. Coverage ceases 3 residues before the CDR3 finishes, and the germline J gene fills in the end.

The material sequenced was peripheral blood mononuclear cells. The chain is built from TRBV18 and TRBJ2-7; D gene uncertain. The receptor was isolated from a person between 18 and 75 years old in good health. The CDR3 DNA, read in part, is TGTGCCAGCTCACCACCTTCCTTAAACTACGAG. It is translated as CASSPPSLNYE. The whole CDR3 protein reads CASSPPSLNYEQYF.